The 16 T cell receptor beta chains given below trace back to one sample, sequenced in a study of T cell clonality in common variable immunodeficiency. TCRdb's copy holds only in-frame clones and misses some; the assay was immunoSEQ multiplex PCR. Altogether some 60,000 clones were found in the sample, and no singletons occur. Sample: peripheral blood mononuclear cells. Every receptor here comes from a person between 18 and 70 years old in good health.

The sample holds many counts of this clone. Coverage ceases 3 residues before the CDR3 finishes, and the germline J gene fills in the end. The chain joins TRBV30 to TRBJ2-1, with a tentative D call TRBD2 (5 bases). V lost 3 bases, J lost 8 bases, and 14 bases lay in between. The CDR3 length is 13 residues. Germline assignment: CDR1 GTSNPN and CDR2 SVGIG (reference sequence). CDR3 bases read: TGTGCCTGGAGGTCTAGCCCCTGGTATGAG. Protein: CAWRSSPWYE. The whole CDR3 sequence reads CAWRSSPWYEQFF.

Details on this clone: The read comes to an end 3 residues before the CDR3 does, leaving the germline J gene to fill in the end. V is TRBV20-1 and J is TRBJ2-3; 10 bases fit TRBD2. J gave up 4 bases and V 5 bases, and 6 bases lay outside the gene matches. Germline V gene sequence: CDR1 DFQATT, CDR2 SNEGSKA (reference sequence). The CDR3 runs to 14 residues. Here the CDR3 reads CSAPSGSGADTQYF. The CDR3 bases that were read are TGCAGTGCTCCTAGCGGGAGCGGCGCAGATACG.

In its sample, this clone was seen many times. The read comes to an end 3 residues before the CDR3 does, leaving the germline J gene to fill in the end. The chain couples TRBV19 to TRBJ1-1; 8 bases are shared with TRBD1. This CDR3 region has 14 residues. The junction had 7 bases not matched to a gene; V was cut back by 3 bases and J by 7 bases. Germline V gene lookup returns CDR1 LNHDA and CDR2 SQIVND (reference sequence). The covered CDR3 bases are TGTGCCAGTAGTATTAATTCTGGACAGGGTGAA. Residues: CASSINSGQGE. In full, the CDR3 is CASSINSGQGEAFF. Full variable domain (missing parts from reference TRBV19 and TRBJ1-1): DGGITQSPKYLFRKEGQNVTLSCEQNLNHDAMYWYRQDPGQGLRLIYYSQIVNDFQKGDIAEGYSVSREKKESFPLTVTSAQKNPTAFYLCASSINSGQGEAFFGQGTRLTVV.

Comment on this clone: With the read ending 3 residues before the CDR3 end, the germline J gene is used to fill in that end. The chain employs TRBV20-1 and TRBJ1-6, with 8 bases identical to TRBD1. V was clipped by 7 bases and J by 5 bases; unmatched bases: 10. The germline gives CDR1 DFQATT, CDR2 SNEGSKA (reference sequence). The CDR3 spans 15 residues. The CDR3: CSVNPPQGDNSPLHF. Incomplete CDR3 DNA: TGCAGTGTTAATCCCCCACAGGGGGATAATTCACCC.

This clone has at least ten counts. The sequence runs out 3 residues before the end of the CDR3; the remainder is reconstructed from the germline J gene. The V and J genes are TRBV2 and TRBJ1-5; a possible D gene is TRBD1 (5 bases). The CDR3 runs 14 residues. The V gene lost 4 bases and the J gene lost 0 bases, with 7 bases spanning the gap. Germline CDR1 reads SNHLY; CDR2 reads FYNNEI. This CDR3 is CASSGQNSNQPQHF. The CDR3 bases that were read are TGTGCCAGCAGTGGACAGAATAGCAATCAGCCC.

This clone showed up many times. The missing CDR3 end, 3 residues past where the read stops, is filled in from the germline J gene. V and J are TRBV11-2 and TRBJ2-5; tentatively, D is TRBD1 (6 bases). CDR3 size: 14 residues. From germline, CDR1 is SGHAT and CDR2 FQNNGV. Between the trimmed V and J ends, which lost 5 bases and 2 bases, there was a span of 12 bases. CDR3 bases read: TGTGCCAGCAGCGCAACAGGGTGGCAAGAGACC. Its protein is CASSATGWQET. In full, the CDR3 is CASSATGWQETQYF. Drawing the rest from reference TRBV11-2 and TRBJ2-5, the complete variable domain is EAGVAQSPRYKIIEKRQSVAFWCNPISGHATLYWYQQILGQGPKLLIQFQNNGVVDDSQLPKDRFSAERLKGVDSTLKIQPAKLEDSAVYLCASSATGWQETQYFGPGTRLLVL.

In this sample, this clone turned up many times. The missing CDR3 end, 3 residues past where the read stops, is filled in from the germline J gene. The chain carries TRBV30 and TRBJ1-1, with TRBD1 matching over 7 bases. The junction had 6 bases not matched to a gene; V was cut back by 4 bases and J by 4 bases. The CDR3 has 13 residues. From germline, CDR1 is GTSNPN and CDR2 SVGIG (reference sequence). CDR3 region: CAWTETGPTEAFF. The CDR3 DNA, read in part, is TGTGCCTGGACCGAGACAGGGCCCACTGAA.

This clone was recorded many times. The sequenced fragment ends 3 residues before the CDR3 boundary, so the rest is inferred from the germline J gene. The rearrangement uses TRBV6-9 and TRBJ2-5; 14 nucleotides align to TRBD2. Germline CDR1 MNHGY, CDR2 SVAAGI. This CDR3 comprises 20 residues. V dropped 1 base and J dropped 4; count of bases not matched to a gene: 14. The CDR3 bases that were read are TGTGCCAGCAGTTATTTTCCCCCGACTAGCGGGAGGGCCAGACGAGAGACC. This translates into CASSYFPPTSGRARRET. The entire CDR3 is CASSYFPPTSGRARRETQYF.

This clone has at least ten counts. The sequenced CDR3 bases are TGTGCCAGCAGTTCTCCTTATGGC. Protein: CASSSPYG. The full CDR3 reads CASSSPYGYTF. This chain links TRBV28 with TRBJ1-2; D uncertain. The read stops 3 residues short of the end of the CDR3; the missing end is completed from the germline J gene. Germline values: CDR1 MDHEN, CDR2 SYDVKM. The CDR3 extends over 11 amino acids. Trimming left V 4 bases short and J 5 bases short, with 5 bases between.

There are many counts of this clone. Sequencing ends 3 residues short of the CDR3 end; the germline J gene provides the rest. V gene TRBV7-2 combines with J gene TRBJ2-2; TRBD2 aligns across 8 bases. Germline CDR1 and CDR2: SGHTA and FQGNSA. Losses at the gene ends were 4 bases for V and 3 bases for J; bases not matched to a gene: 4. This CDR3 has 15 residues. The sequenced CDR3 bases are TGTGCCAGCAGCTCGCGAGCGGGAGACACCGGGGAG. Translated: CASSSRAGDTGE. The complete CDR3 reads CASSSRAGDTGELFF. Using reference TRBV7-2 and TRBJ2-2 for the parts outside the CDR3, the full variable domain is GAGVSQSPSNKVTEKGKDVELRCDPISGHTALYWYRQSLGQGLEFLIYFQGNSAPDKSGLPSDRFSAERTGGSVSTLTIQRTQQEDSAVYLCASSSRAGDTGELFFGEGSRLTVL.

In this sample, this clone turned up many times. The read terminates 3 residues ahead of where the CDR3 ends, so the germline J gene completes it. The chain uses TRBV10-1 and TRBJ1-2; 7 nucleotides agree with TRBD1. The germline gives CDR1 WNHNN, CDR2 SYGVQD (reference sequence). Trimming cost V 6 bases and J 5 bases; bases outside gene matches: 3. This CDR3 contains 12 residues. This chain's CDR3 is CASRTGTYGYTF. CDR3 DNA (partial): TGCGCCAGCAGGACAGGGACTTATGGC.

Many counts were recorded for this clone. The observed sequence ends 3 residues before the CDR3 terminus, with the missing tail filled in from the germline J gene. This chain uses TRBV29-1 with TRBJ2-7; TRBD1 agrees at 11 bases. V shed 7 bases and J 3 bases; nucleotides not matched to a gene: 8. Germline V gene sequence: CDR1 SQVTM, CDR2 ANQGSEA. This CDR3 has 14 amino acids. The covered CDR3 bases are TGCAGCGCCGGACCGGGACAGGGGGGCTACGAG. It is translated as CSAGPGQGGYE. The entire CDR3 protein is CSAGPGQGGYEQYF.

This clone was recorded many times. An end of the junction does not agree with germline; a read error may underlie this. The read stops 3 residues short of the end of the CDR3; the missing end is completed from the germline J gene. The rearrangement links TRBV7-9 to TRBJ2-7; TRBD1 aligns across 9 bases. CDR3 length: 14 residues. The germline V gene encodes CDR1 SEHNR and CDR2 FQNEAQ (reference sequence). CDR3 loop: CASNLQGAEYEQYF. The CDR3 DNA, read in part, is TGTGCCAGCAACTTACAGGGGGCGGAATACGAG.

This clone was seen at least ten times. The read ends 3 residues before the CDR3 terminus; that terminus is restored from the germline J gene. J is TRBJ2-2 and V is TRBV7-3; perhaps TRBD1 as D (5 bases). Trimming removed 6 bases at V and 1 base at J, with 9 bases between. CDR3 length: 14 amino acids. The germline CDR1 and CDR2 sequences are SGHTA and FQGTGA. The CDR3 bases that were read are TGTGCCAGCAGAATACAGGAGAACACCGGGGAG. Its protein product is CASRIQENTGE. The full-length CDR3 reads as CASRIQENTGELFF. The full variable domain, its missing parts supplied by reference TRBV7-3 and TRBJ2-2, is GAGVSQTPSNKVTEKGKYVELRCDPISGHTALYWYRQSLGQGPEFLIYFQGTGAADDSGLPNDRFFAVRPEGSVSTLKIQRTERGDSAVYLCASRIQENTGELFFGEGSRLTVL.

This clone came up many times. The CDR3 extends 3 residues past the end of the read, so its final part is completed from the germline J gene. This chain links TRBV19 with TRBJ2-1; the D gene is possibly TRBD1 (5 bases). This CDR3 has 12 amino acids. V was trimmed by 3 bases and J by 9 bases, leaving 9 bases between them. The V gene's germline CDR1 is LNHDA and CDR2 SQIVND (reference sequence). This CDR3 reads CASSIGQGEQFF. CDR3 DNA, as far as it was read: TGTGCCAGTAGTATCGGTCAGGGTGAG.

As to this clone: The read stops 3 residues short of the end of the CDR3; the missing end is completed from the germline J gene. This chain uses TRBV7-9 with TRBJ1-6; D unresolved. V was cut by 7 bases and J by 1 base, with 8 bases left in between. This CDR3 spans 14 amino acids. Germline CDR1 reads SEHNR; CDR2 reads FQNEAQ (reference sequence). Partial CDR3 DNA: TGTGCCAGCAATTCTAATTCCTATAATTCACCC. Encoded protein: CASNSNSYNSP. The whole CDR3 sequence reads CASNSNSYNSPLHF.